The 23 T cell receptor beta chains listed next were all sequenced from one sample in a study of T cells in women clearing cervical HPV infection. The repertoire was sequenced with immunoSEQ multiplex PCR; TCRdb's copy has only in-frame clones and lacks some. The clone table shows 40,000 or so clones, with the ten largest holding around 5.8%. Material for sequencing was blood buffy coat. The source is a woman between 18 and 69 years old with a cervical HPV16 infection that either progressed to CIN3+ or cleared (not recorded which).

Comment on this clone: The read comes to an end 3 residues before the CDR3 does, leaving the germline J gene to fill in the end. The chain is built from TRBV2 and TRBJ2-3; D unclear. Trimming stripped 8 bases from V and 2 bases from J, with 17 bases between. The CDR3 spans 15 residues. CDR1 is SNHLY, CDR2 FYNNEI, per germline. CDR3 DNA (partial): TGTGCCAGCCGCCCAGACTCCGAGAACACAGATACG. As protein: CASRPDSENTDT. In full, the CDR3 reads CASRPDSENTDTQYF.

About this clone: The read stops 3 residues short of the end of the CDR3; the missing end is completed from the germline J gene. This chain uses TRBV7-8 with TRBJ2-7; tentatively, D is TRBD2 (7 bases). In germline, CDR1 is SGHVS, CDR2 FQNEAQ. The CDR3 totals 16 residues. V lost 5 bases and J 3 bases, leaving 20 bases between the germline ends. CDR3 DNA (partial): TGTGCCAGCAGCCCCCAGGGGCTAGCGGAGCTCTACGAG. Translating it yields CASSPQGLAELYE. The full CDR3 sequence reads CASSPQGLAELYEQYF.

The CDR3 DNA, read in part, is TGTGCCAGCTCACTCGGAGGGACAGGTAGAACAGATACC. It encodes CASSLGGTGRTDT. The entire CDR3 protein reads CASSLGGTGRTDTYTF. The V call is TRBV18, the J call TRBJ1-2; the match to TRBD1 covers 8 bases. The read gets to within 3 residues of the CDR3 end, and the germline J gene fills in the rest. Germline lookup yields CDR1 KGHSH and CDR2 LQKENI. The CDR3 contains 16 residues.

Notes on this clone: The CDR3 end lies 3 residues beyond the end of the read and is filled in from the germline J gene. The chain joins TRBV18 to TRBJ1-1; TRBD1 is a possible D gene (6 bases). Germline V gene lookup returns CDR1 KGHSH and CDR2 LQKENI. This CDR3 region has 16 residues. Trimming left V 6 bases short and J 1 base short, with 18 bases between. The part of the CDR3 DNA that was read is TGTGCCAGCTCTTCTAACCCGGGACACCAGAACACTGAA. Translation: CASSSNPGHQNTE. The CDR3 in its entirety is CASSSNPGHQNTEAFF.

Concerning this clone itself: The read terminates 3 residues before the CDR3 end, so the remaining end is supplied by the germline J gene. This chain connects TRBV29-1 to TRBJ2-2, with D unresolved. The CDR3 is 12 amino acids. Germline loops: CDR1 SQVTM, CDR2 ANQGSEA. CDR3 residues: CSVEQERKKLFF. Partial CDR3 DNA: TGCAGCGTTGAACAGGAAAGGAAAAAG.

With regard to this clone: An end of the junction differs from the germline gene, which may be a read error. CDR3 bases read: TGTGCCTGGACAACCCCAGGGTATGTC. It encodes CAWTTPGYV. The whole CDR3 protein is CAWTTPGYVYTF. V gene TRBV30 combines with J gene TRBJ1-2; tentatively, D is TRBD1 (5 bases). The CDR3 is cut off 3 residues early in the read; its end comes from the germline J gene. CDR3 length equals 12 residues. Germline-derived CDR1 and CDR2 are GTSNPN and SVGIG (reference sequence).

Regarding this clone: Sequence at one end of the junction differs from germline and may be a read error. With the read ending 3 residues before the CDR3 end, the germline J gene is used to fill in that end. The same CDR3 arises from other DNA sequences in this sample as well. This chain links TRBV19 with TRBJ1-3, with a tentative D call TRBD1 (6 bases). Germline CDR1 is LNHDA and CDR2 is SQIVND (reference sequence). The CDR3 contains 13 residues. This chain's CDR3 is CASSIGGGNTIYF. The covered CDR3 bases are TGTGCCAGTAGTATAGGAGGGGGAAACACT.

A note on this clone: Coverage ceases 3 residues before the CDR3 finishes, and the germline J gene fills in the end. J is TRBJ1-1 and V is TRBV19; tentative D call: TRBD1 (5 bases). Trimming shortened V by 5 bases and J by 4 bases, and 14 bases separated the two germline ends. The germline V gene has CDR1 LNHDA and CDR2 SQIVND (reference sequence). This CDR3 contains 14 residues. The part of the CDR3 DNA that was read is TGTGCCAGTAGTTCGACCCTGGGGGGCACTGAA. This gives the protein CASSSTLGGTE. The full CDR3 protein is CASSSTLGGTEAFF.

A note on this clone: Coverage ceases 3 residues before the CDR3 finishes, and the germline J gene fills in the end. V gene TRBV6-4 combines with J gene TRBJ2-2; TRBD1 might be the D (6 bases). V lost 8 bases and J 2 bases, leaving 12 bases between the germline ends. CDR3 length: 14 residues. CDR1 is MRHNA and CDR2 is SNTAGT in the germline V gene. CDR3 DNA, as far as it was read: TGTGCCAGCCGGGCAGGGGTTAACACCGGGGAG. Translating it yields CASRAGVNTGE. From start to end, the CDR3 is CASRAGVNTGELFF.

Of note for this clone: The CDR3 is cut off 3 residues early in the read; its end comes from the germline J gene. The rearrangement joins TRBV7-9 to TRBJ1-1; possible D gene TRBD1, 6 bases. The CDR3 has 15 amino acids. Germline V gene lookup returns CDR1 SEHNR and CDR2 FQNEAQ (reference sequence). This CDR3 is CASSLGGQRGETAFF. The CDR3 DNA, read in part, is TGTGCCAGCAGCCTTGGGGGGCAGCGGGGAGAGACA.

On this clone itself: The read is 3 residues too short to cover the CDR3 end, so that end is filled in from the germline J gene. The rearrangement uses TRBV7-9 and TRBJ2-7; 7 bases agree with TRBD1. CDR1 is SEHNR and CDR2 is FQNEAQ in the germline V gene (reference sequence). J was trimmed by 4 bases and V by 5 bases; bases with no gene match: 8. This CDR3 region has 14 residues. The CDR3 bases that were read are TGTGCCAGCAGCCGGACAGGCCGTGGGTACGAG. Encoded protein: CASSRTGRGYE. From start to end, the CDR3 is CASSRTGRGYEQYF.

To note about this clone: The read falls 3 residues short of the CDR3 end, and the missing part is taken from the germline J gene. This rearrangement joins TRBV13 to TRBJ1-2, with D perhaps matching TRBD1 (5 bases). The CDR3 has 13 residues. Germline loops: CDR1 PRHDT, CDR2 FYEKMQ (reference sequence). Trimming took off 2 bases at V and 2 bases at J, with 6 bases between the two ends. CDR3 region: CASSLNRNYGYTF. The CDR3 bases that were read are TGTGCCAGCAGCTTAAACAGGAACTATGGC.

Remarks on this clone: The sequence runs out 3 residues before the end of the CDR3; the remainder is reconstructed from the germline J gene. The chain recombines TRBV2 with TRBJ1-1; tentatively, D is TRBD1 (6 bases). The V gene's germline CDR1 is SNHLY and CDR2 FYNNEI. The length of the CDR3 is 11 residues. The chain's CDR3 is CASKIQGEAFF. The part of the CDR3 DNA that was read is TGTGCCAGCAAAATACAGGGAGAA.

Concerning this clone itself: The read stops 3 residues short of the end of the CDR3; the missing end is completed from the germline J gene. The rearrangement links TRBV20-1 to TRBJ2-3; TRBD2 is a possible D gene (6 bases). The V end lost 1 base, the J end lost 1 base, and 12 bases lay between the germline ends. From germline, CDR1 is DFQATT and CDR2 SNEGSKA (reference sequence). The CDR3 covers 15 residues. The covered CDR3 bases are TGCAGTGCTAGAGTAGCGGAGTCGGGCACAGATACG. As protein: CSARVAESGTDT. The complete CDR3 sequence is CSARVAESGTDTQYF.

The CDR3 reads CASSATGTSSYEQYF. The CDR3 bases that were read are TGCGCCAGCAGCGCAACCGGGACTAGCTCCTACGAG. The chain links TRBV5-1 to TRBJ2-7, with TRBD2 matching 8 bases. Read data end 3 residues before the CDR3 end; the end is taken from the germline J gene. V trimming: 4 bases; J trimming: 0 bases; junction bases outside the gene matches: 6. This CDR3 has 15 amino acids. Germline-derived CDR1 and CDR2 are SGHRS and YFSETQ.

Concerning this clone itself: The read is 3 residues too short to cover the CDR3 end, so that end is filled in from the germline J gene. The genes are TRBV5-1 and TRBJ2-1; a weak D match, TRBD2 (5 bases). Germline V gene data show CDR1 as SGHRS and CDR2 as YFSETQ. The CDR3 covers 15 residues. Trimming cost V 0 bases and J 5 bases, with 12 bases left between them. CDR3 sequence: CASSLGGQYNNEQFF. Partial CDR3 DNA: TGCGCCAGCAGCTTGGGAGGGCAGTACAACAATGAG.

With regard to this clone: The read terminates 3 residues ahead of where the CDR3 ends, so the germline J gene completes it. The rearrangement links TRBV7-2 to TRBJ2-1; D is perhaps TRBD2 (6 bases). V lost 5 bases, J lost 0 bases, and 11 bases lay in between. Germline V gene sequence: CDR1 SGHTA, CDR2 FQGNSA. The CDR3 is made up of 15 amino acids. The part of the CDR3 DNA that was read is TGTGCCAGCAGCCCCCAGACTAGCTCCTACAATGAG. Its translation: CASSPQTSSYNE. The full CDR3 is CASSPQTSSYNEQFF.

On this clone itself: The read gets to within 3 residues of the CDR3 end, and the germline J gene fills in the rest. J is TRBJ1-4 and V is TRBV19; the D is unclear. The CDR3 runs 14 residues. In germline, CDR1 is LNHDA, CDR2 SQIVND (reference sequence). CDR3 region: CASSIGGKGSPLFF. Partial CDR3 DNA: TGTGCCAGTAGTATCGGCGGCAAAGGATCACCA.

With respect to this clone: The read is 3 residues too short to cover the CDR3 end, so that end is filled in from the germline J gene. The chain employs TRBV29-1 and TRBJ2-1; D is possibly TRBD1 (6 bases). V lost 6 bases and J lost 1, with 10 bases in between. Germline values: CDR1 SQVTM, CDR2 ANQGSEA. CDR3 length equals 13 residues. The CDR3 sequence is CSVLQGSYNEQFF. The sequenced part of the CDR3 DNA is TGCAGCGTGCTACAGGGATCCTACAATGAG.

Note on this clone: The CDR3 extends 3 residues past the end of the read, so its final part is completed from the germline J gene. This sequence joins TRBV28 and TRBJ2-3, with 7 bases lining up with TRBD2. V dropped 2 bases and J dropped 1; count of bases not matched to a gene: 3. Germline lookup yields CDR1 MDHEN and CDR2 SYDVKM. This CDR3 has 15 residues. The CDR3: CASSLMLAGTDTQYF. The CDR3 bases that were read are TGTGCCAGCAGTTTAATGCTAGCGGGCACAGATACG.

A word on this clone: The missing CDR3 end, 3 residues past where the read stops, is filled in from the germline J gene. This chain joins TRBV11-3 and TRBJ2-3, with unresolved D. The germline CDR1 and CDR2 sequences are SGHNT and YENEEA. Trimming took off 2 bases at V and 3 bases at J, with 9 bases between the two ends. This CDR3 spans 14 amino acids. The CDR3 is CASSLNRLTDTQYF. Incomplete CDR3 DNA: TGTGCCAGCAGCTTAAATCGACTGACAGATACG.

For this clone: Read sequence stops 3 residues before the CDR3 end, and the germline J gene provides the missing end. V gene TRBV5-6 combines with J gene TRBJ2-3, with 11 bases fitting TRBD1. The CDR3 extends over 15 amino acids. CDR1 is SGHDT and CDR2 is YYEEEE in the germline V gene. This CDR3 is CASSIGTGGRKTQYF. The covered CDR3 bases are TGTGCCAGCAGCATAGGGACAGGGGGTCGGAAGACG.

On this clone itself: Read data end 3 residues before the CDR3 end; the end is taken from the germline J gene. The V call is TRBV19, the J call TRBJ2-2; 9 positions agree with TRBD1. The CDR3 sequence is 19 residues long. CDR1 is LNHDA, CDR2 SQIVND, per germline (reference sequence). The sequenced part of the CDR3 DNA is TGTGCCAGTAGCTTCGTTCCCCCCACAGGGGGCAGAACTAATGAAAAG. It encodes CASSFVPPTGGRTNEK. The complete CDR3 sequence is CASSFVPPTGGRTNEKLFF. The whole variable domain, filled in from reference TRBV19 and TRBJ2-2, reads DGGITQSPKYLFRKEGQNVTLSCEQNLNHDAMYWYRQDPGQGLRLIYYSQIVNDFQKGDIAEGYSVSREKKESFPLTVTSAQKNPTAFYLCASSFVPPTGGRTNEKLFFGEGSRLTVL.